This T cell receptor beta chain originates from a study of CD8 T cells in Susac syndrome. Reverse transcription of about 0.5 to 1 ug RNA was carried out with random hexamers. TCRdb passed the immunoSEQ multiplex PCR reads through MiXCR, listing each CDR3 protein once. The sample contains about 430,000 distinct CDR3 sequences, approximately 85% of which appear only once. This CDR3 has 12 amino acids. CDR1 and CDR2 (germline): SNHLY, FYNNEI. V was clipped by 7 bases and J by 7 bases, with 13 bases between them. Both CD4+ and CD8+ T cells were negatively isolated, and TEMRA cells underwent FACS enrichment.

The receptor's source is a human donor with multiple sclerosis. Sample: CD8+ T cells from PBMCs. The V call is TRBV2, the J call TRBJ1-1; D is ambiguous. As DNA, the CDR3 is TGTGCCAGCACCTCCTTGGAGGTTGAAGCTTTCTTT. Translation gives CASTSLEVEAFF. The full variable domain, rest sourced from reference TRBV2 and TRBJ1-1, is EPEVTQTPSHQVTQMGQEVILRCVPISNHLYFYWYRQILGQKVEFLVSFYNNEISEKSEIFDDQFSVERPDGSNFTLKIRSTKLEDSAMYFCASTSLEVEAFFGQGTRLTVV.